This TCR beta chain emerged from a study of Tregs in tolerant kidney transplant recipients. Note on this clone: What it binds is unknown.

Study findings and constraints: Expanding Tregs on activated donor B cells appeared to best identify donor-specific TCRbeta clones. Findings come from small patient numbers and require larger validation. This study did not directly address biological reproducibility.

Mixed chimerism was transient after nonmyeloablative marrow transplants from related graft donors. The assay was immunoSEQ multiplex PCR, and TCRdb's table has in-frame clones only and misses some. This sample has about 64,000 clones, with roughly 86% found just once. Material: CD4+ T cells from blood (PBMCs), obtained 6 months after the transplant. The receptor's source is a human patient who received a combined kidney and bone marrow transplant. Some of the T cells may derive from the graft donor.

The CDR3 DNA sequence: TGTGCCAGCAACCGAGACAGGGGCGGGGGCACCGGGGAGCTGTTTTTT. Residues: CASNRDRGGGTGELFF. V gene TRBV4-2 combines with J gene TRBJ2-2; D is perhaps TRBD1 (8 bases). Germline CDR1 reads LGHNA; CDR2 reads YNFKEQ. V lost 7 bases and J 4 bases, leaving 19 bases between the germline ends. This CDR3 contains 16 residues.